A selection of T cell receptor beta chains follows, all from one sample in a study of T cells in Graves' hyperthyroidism and ophthalmopathy. Each CDR3 protein is one row after TCRdb ran MiXCR on the multiplex PCR reads. The data contain a few hundred thousand distinct CDR3 sequences, approximately 14% of them singletons. Sequenced sample: blood. The receptors shown here come from a woman aged 18-35 years with Graves' hyperthyroidism. Both conserved end residues are part of each CDR3. Fields, in order: J gene, V gene, D gene, clone size, CDR3 DNA, CDR3 protein. D genes are given only for firm matches. Clone size is stated in some rows and not others, as once, few, many or a class when expanded.

J: TRBJ2-7
V: TRBV20-1
D: TRBD1
size: many
DNA: TGCAGTGCTAGGTCCGGGACAGGGGTCGAGCAGTACTTC
CDR3: CSARSGTGVEQYF

J: TRBJ1-2
V: TRBV19
D: .
size: .
DNA: TGTGCCAGTGCGGGGGCCCCGCGCCGTTATGGCTACACCTTC
CDR3: CASAGAPRRYGYTF

J: TRBJ2-5
V: TRBV18
D: .
size: many
DNA: TGTGCCAGCTCACCTCCAAACAACCAAGAGACCCAGTACTTC
CDR3: CASSPPNNQETQYF

J: TRBJ2-3
V: TRBV11-2
D: .
size: many
DNA: TGTGCCAGCAGCGCTGGGACGCTGCTGCTGGATACGCAGTATTTT
CDR3: CASSAGTLLLDTQYF

J: TRBJ2-2
V: TRBV7-3
D: .
size: many
DNA: TGTGCCAGCAGCCCAACAGCGGTGACGGTGAACACCGGGGAGCTGTTTTTT
CDR3: CASSPTAVTVNTGELFF

J: TRBJ2-5
V: TRBV10-3
D: TRBD1
size: many
DNA: TGTGCCATCAGCCCCGGGACAGGGGAAGAGACCCAGTACTTC
CDR3: CAISPGTGEETQYF

J: TRBJ2-1
V: TRBV7-3
D: .
size: many
DNA: TGTGCCAGCAGTCCGGGGGTGTACAATGAGCAGTTCTTC
CDR3: CASSPGVYNEQFF

J: TRBJ1-5
V: TRBV29-1
D: .
size: .
DNA: TGCAGCGTAAGCTCGGGCCCTAGCAATCAGCCCCAGCATTTT
CDR3: CSVSSGPSNQPQHF

J: TRBJ2-1
V: TRBV19
D: .
size: many
DNA: TGTGCCAGTAGTGTCTTGGCGACTCGCTCCAATGAGCAGTTCTTC
CDR3: CASSVLATRSNEQFF

J: TRBJ1-4
V: TRBV6-1
D: .
size: many
DNA: TGTGCCAGCAGCCCCATGCCTAATGAAAAACTGTTTTTT
CDR3: CASSPMPNEKLFF

J: TRBJ1-1
V: TRBV14
D: TRBD1
size: few
DNA: TGTGCCAGCAGCCATCCGGGACAGGGAACATGGGGCACTGAAGCTTTCTTT
CDR3: CASSHPGQGTWGTEAFF

J: TRBJ2-7
V: TRBV20-1
D: .
size: few
DNA: TGCAGTGCTAGAATTGTAGGTCTGGGCGAGCAGTACTTC
CDR3: CSARIVGLGEQYF

J: TRBJ1-2
V: TRBV5-5
D: .
size: .
DNA: TGTGCCAGCAGCCAAACCTCGGGACCGAAGTACAGGTTTTATGGCTACACCTTC
CDR3: CASSQTSGPKYRFYGYTF

J: TRBJ2-1
V: TRBV4-1
D: TRBD2
size: .
DNA: TGCGCCAGCAGCCAAGTACTAGCGGGAACTACTGCTAACTACAATGAGCAGTTCTTC
CDR3: CASSQVLAGTTANYNEQFF

J: TRBJ1-6
V: TRBV5-8
D: TRBD1
size: few
DNA: TGTGCCAGCAGCTTGGGACAGGGCTTGGGTAATTCACCCCTCCACTTT
CDR3: CASSLGQGLGNSPLHF

J: TRBJ2-1
V: TRBV20-1
D: TRBD2
size: many
DNA: TGCAGTGCCGCTAAGTGGACTAGCGGGTACTCCTACAATGAGCAGTTCTTC
CDR3: CSAAKWTSGYSYNEQFF

J: TRBJ2-3
V: TRBV20-1
D: TRBD2
size: .
DNA: TGCAGTGCTAGGGGGACTAGCGGTTTCACAGATACGCAGTATTTT
CDR3: CSARGTSGFTDTQYF

J: TRBJ2-5
V: TRBV18
D: .
size: many
DNA: TGTGCCAGCTCACCCGGGTCGGAAGAGACCCAGTACTTC
CDR3: CASSPGSEETQYF

J: TRBJ2-2
V: TRBV2
D: .
size: many
DNA: TGTGCCAGCAGTGATGAAAACACCGGGGAGCTGTTTTTT
CDR3: CASSDENTGELFF

J: TRBJ2-5
V: TRBV20-1
D: .
size: few
DNA: TGCAGTGCTAGAGAGGCAGGGTTGTTCGAGACCCAGTACTTC
CDR3: CSAREAGLFETQYF

J: TRBJ2-3
V: TRBV20-1
D: .
size: many
DNA: TGCAGTGTCGAAGGGGGTAGGAGTATCACAGATACGCAGTATTTT
CDR3: CSVEGGRSITDTQYF

J: TRBJ2-7
V: TRBV9
D: TRBD2
size: many
DNA: TGTGCCAGCAGCCCGGGGACTAGAGTCCACGAGCAGTACTTC
CDR3: CASSPGTRVHEQYF

J: TRBJ1-3
V: TRBV11-1
D: .
size: many
DNA: TGTGCCAGCAGCTTGGATATCTCTGGAAACACCATATATTTT
CDR3: CASSLDISGNTIYF

J: TRBJ2-7
V: TRBV5-1
D: TRBD1
size: many
DNA: TGCGCCAGCAGCAGAGGGACAGGGCGGTACGAGCAGTACTTC
CDR3: CASSRGTGRYEQYF

J: TRBJ2-7
V: TRBV19
D: .
size: .
DNA: TGTTCCAGTAGTACGCGGGGGACAATTAGGGGCTACGAGCAGTACTTC
CDR3: CSSSTRGTIRGYEQYF

J: TRBJ1-2
V: TRBV12-3/TRBV12-4
D: TRBD1
size: many
DNA: TGTGCCAGCAGTTCGGGACAGCGTGGCTACACCTTC
CDR3: CASSSGQRGYTF

J: TRBJ1-3
V: TRBV28
D: .
size: .
DNA: TGTGCCAGCAGTTTAACCAGGGCCTCTGGAAACACCATATATTTT
CDR3: CASSLTRASGNTIYF

J: TRBJ2-3
V: TRBV20-1
D: .
size: once
DNA: TGCAGTGCTACCCTCACTCCCGGGGGCACAGATGCGCAGTATTTT
CDR3: CSATLTPGGTDAQYF

J: TRBJ1-2
V: TRBV18
D: .
size: many
DNA: TGTGCCAGCTCACGAAGTCACGAAGATGGCTACACCTTC
CDR3: CASSRSHEDGYTF

J: TRBJ2-3
V: TRBV9
D: TRBD1
size: .
DNA: TGTGCCAGCAGCGTAGCCGGGACAGGGGGTGGCACAGATACGCAGTATTTT
CDR3: CASSVAGTGGGTDTQYF

J: TRBJ1-1
V: TRBV7-3
D: .
size: .
DNA: TGTGCCAGCAGCTTAACCACCCACCGGAACACTGAAGCTTTCTTT
CDR3: CASSLTTHRNTEAFF

J: TRBJ1-6
V: TRBV6-1
D: TRBD1
size: few
DNA: TGTGCCAGTCGGACCGGGACAGGGGTTAATTCACCCCTCCACTTT
CDR3: CASRTGTGVNSPLHF

J: TRBJ2-5
V: TRBV7-9
D: .
size: many
DNA: TGTGCCAGCACCAAGGACACTACCCAAGAGACCCAGTACTTC
CDR3: CASTKDTTQETQYF

J: TRBJ2-3
V: TRBV7-2
D: TRBD2
size: many
DNA: TGTGCCAGCAGCTTAGCGGGACTAGCGGGGCCCACAGATACGCAGTATTTT
CDR3: CASSLAGLAGPTDTQYF

J: TRBJ2-5
V: TRBV12-3/TRBV12-4
D: .
size: .
DNA: TGTGCCAGCAGCCGGACACCGCGCTCCCAAGCGACCCAGTACTTC
CDR3: CASSRTPRSQATQYF

J: TRBJ2-3
V: TRBV3-1
D: .
size: many
DNA: TGTGCCAGCAGCCAAGAGTTACGGGGGAAGTATTTT
CDR3: CASSQELRGKYF

J: TRBJ2-1
V: TRBV5-6
D: .
size: .
DNA: TGTGCCAGCAGCCCGGGGGCCCAGGCACAGTTCTTC
CDR3: CASSPGAQAQFF

J: TRBJ2-3
V: TRBV11-1
D: TRBD2
size: .
DNA: TGTGCCAGCAGCTCCTCGGGACTAGCGGGAGTGGGCACAGATACGCAGTATTTT
CDR3: CASSSSGLAGVGTDTQYF

J: TRBJ2-5
V: TRBV12-3/TRBV12-4
D: .
size: many
DNA: TGTGCCAGCAGTTCCCTCGACTGGCAAGAGACCCAGTACTTC
CDR3: CASSSLDWQETQYF

J: TRBJ2-1
V: TRBV19
D: TRBD1
size: few
DNA: TGTGCCAGTAAGACTAGGGACAGGAGGGGCGATGAGCAGTTCTTC
CDR3: CASKTRDRRGDEQFF

J: TRBJ2-5
V: TRBV30
D: TRBD2
size: many
DNA: TGTGCCTGGAGTCGAGGAGAATGGCGCGGGAGCGGGGAGACCCAGTACTTC
CDR3: CAWSRGEWRGSGETQYF

J: TRBJ2-1
V: TRBV4-1
D: .
size: few
DNA: TGCGCCAGCAGCCAATCTGGACACCCCTCCTACAATGAGCAGTTCTTC
CDR3: CASSQSGHPSYNEQFF

J: TRBJ2-5
V: TRBV9
D: TRBD1
size: .
DNA: TGTGCCAGCACCGAATCGACAGGGGCCCAAGAGACCCAGTACTTC
CDR3: CASTESTGAQETQYF

J: TRBJ2-3
V: TRBV15
D: TRBD2
size: many
DNA: TGTGCCACCAGCAGAGCCTATGGCAGCGGGGCAGGTACGCAGTATTTT
CDR3: CATSRAYGSGAGTQYF

J: TRBJ2-5
V: TRBV3-1
D: .
size: many
DNA: TGTGCCAGCAGCCAATTCCTCCCGCAGGAGACCCAGTACTTC
CDR3: CASSQFLPQETQYF

J: TRBJ2-7
V: TRBV6-1
D: TRBD2
size: .
DNA: TGTGCCAGCCGGGGACTAGCGAACTACGAGCAGTACTTC
CDR3: CASRGLANYEQYF

J: TRBJ1-2
V: TRBV10-1
D: .
size: many
DNA: TGCGCCAGCAGTGAGTCGACCCGTGGTGGCTACACCTTC
CDR3: CASSESTRGGYTF

J: TRBJ1-2
V: TRBV20-1
D: TRBD1
size: few
DNA: TGTAGTGCTAGCGATCTGGACAGGCCTGACTATGGCTACACCTTC
CDR3: CSASDLDRPDYGYTF

J: TRBJ2-5
V: TRBV20-1
D: TRBD2
size: .
DNA: TGCAGTGCTGCCGGGACTAGCGGGGCCACGAGGGAGACCCAGTACTTC
CDR3: CSAAGTSGATRETQYF

J: TRBJ1-4
V: TRBV3-1
D: .
size: .
DNA: TGTGCCAGCAGCCGTCCCGGGGCTGTTAGACTGTTTTTT
CDR3: CASSRPGAVRLFF

J: TRBJ1-2
V: TRBV20-1
D: .
size: .
DNA: TGCAGTGCGCCGGACTTCGGAAACTATGGCTACACCTTC
CDR3: CSAPDFGNYGYTF

J: TRBJ2-2
V: TRBV5-5
D: .
size: many
DNA: TGTGCCAGCGCTTGGGGAGGGGGCTATACAAACACCGGGGAGCTGTTTTTT
CDR3: CASAWGGGYTNTGELFF

J: TRBJ1-1
V: TRBV20-1
D: .
size: many
DNA: TGCAGTGCTAGTCGAGGAACCAGAACTGAAGCTTTCTTT
CDR3: CSASRGTRTEAFF

J: TRBJ2-3
V: TRBV28
D: .
size: many
DNA: TGTGCCAGCAGTTTCCCCCCGACTAGTGGTAGGGTGCAGTATTTT
CDR3: CASSFPPTSGRVQYF

J: TRBJ2-1
V: TRBV24-1
D: .
size: many
DNA: TGTGCCACCAGTGATGAGGGTGGGGGACGGAGCTCCTACAATGAGCAGTTCTTC
CDR3: CATSDEGGGRSSYNEQFF

J: TRBJ1-4
V: TRBV20-1
D: .
size: few
DNA: TGCAGTGCCAGTGACGGGATTACGGAAGAAAAACTGTTTTTT
CDR3: CSASDGITEEKLFF

J: TRBJ2-3
V: TRBV28
D: TRBD1
size: many
DNA: TGTGCCAGCAGCTCCTCCGGGGGACAGGGTGGAGATACGCAGTATTTT
CDR3: CASSSSGGQGGDTQYF